This T cell receptor beta chain comes out of a study of cytomegalovirus exposure and HLA in healthy donors. Study-wide context: One earlier analysis, a look at roughly 180 million T cells, found some 100 million unique TCR beta sequences. Out of several hundred genotyped donors, less than 90% belonged to the Caucasian-associated ancestry cluster.

Study-wide results and caveats: DRB1 had the most TCR associations and HLA-C the fewest, a later analysis found, with rates varying by HLA locus. Links to common viral pathogens appeared, in a later analysis, for several of the most significant clusters.

With respect to this clone: Its antigen is as yet unknown.

V lost 5 bases and J lost 3; bases outside the gene matches: 5. This CDR3 spans 15 amino acids. The germline gives CDR1 LNHDA, CDR2 SQIVND (reference sequence). The primer mix had 60 Vbeta and 13 Jbeta primers. TCRdb's copy holds only in-frame clones and misses some; the assay was immunoSEQ multiplex PCR. Of 150,000 to 200,000 clones listed, over 65% are singletons. This chain joins TRBV19 and TRBJ2-1; 9 bases agree with TRBD2. The receptor's source is a man aged 35 to 55 in good health and CMV-seropositive. Sequencing was done on a sample of PBMCs. This CDR3 reads CASSPRGGVYNEQFF. The DNA of the CDR3 is TGTGCCAGTAGTCCGCGGGGGGGCGTCTACAATGAGCAGTTCTTC.